A selection of T cell receptor beta chains follows, all from one sample in a study of OX40 agonist ivuxolimab in advanced cancers. TCRdb's copy holds only in-frame clones and misses some; the assay was immunoSEQ multiplex PCR. Found here are about 100,000 clones, 90% of them singletons; the top ten hold 0.31%. The sample was CD4+ or CD8+ T cells sorted from blood, taken in a trial of the OX40 agonist ivuxolimab. Receptor source: an adult with an advanced solid tumor such as melanoma, head and neck, liver or kidney cancer. The CDR3 runs from the conserved cysteine through the conserved F or W. D genes are given only for firm matches. Clone size is not always given. Where it is, it says once, few, many or a class for expanded clones.

j_gene	v_gene	d_gene	abundance	CDR3nt	CDR3aa
TRBJ2-1	TRBV18	NA	NA	TGTGCCAGCTCCCGGACTCCTTTCGAGCAGTTCTTC	CASSRTPFEQFF
TRBJ1-1	TRBV5-1	TRBD1	NA	TGCGCCAGCAGCTTGGAGATGACAGGGGTGAACACTGAAGCTTTCTTT	CASSLEMTGVNTEAFF
TRBJ1-5	TRBV7-2	TRBD1	NA	TGTGCCAGCAGCTTAGCGAGTGCAGGGGGTAATCAGCCCCAGCATTTT	CASSLASAGGNQPQHF
TRBJ1-2	TRBV6-5	TRBD1	once	TGTGCCAGCAGTTCTAAAGGGGGCTACTATGGCTACACCTTC	CASSSKGGYYGYTF
TRBJ1-4	TRBV6-5	NA	NA	TGTGCCAGCAGACGCCATAGGTCCACTAATGAAAAACTGTTTTTT	CASRRHRSTNEKLFF
TRBJ2-7	TRBV6-5	NA	NA	TGTGCCAGCAGTTACACGGGAGTGAAGCAGTACTTC	CASSYTGVKQYF
TRBJ1-2	TRBV5-5	NA	NA	TGTGCCAGCAGCCGAGAGGACAGATACTATGGCTACACCTTC	CASSREDRYYGYTF
TRBJ1-4	TRBV12-2	NA	NA	TGTGCAAGTCGTTTTCTGGGACGGTCTGATGAAAAACTGTTTTTT	CASRFLGRSDEKLFF
TRBJ2-5	TRBV28	NA	NA	TGTGCCAGCAGTTCCCTTTCGGTCGGAGGGGGAGAGACCCAGTACTTC	CASSSLSVGGGETQYF
TRBJ2-3	TRBV28	TRBD2	NA	TGTGCCAGCAGCTCGCAGGGGAGCGGGAGCTTGAGAGATACGCAGTATTTT	CASSSQGSGSLRDTQYF
TRBJ2-7	TRBV6-5	NA	NA	TGTGCCAGCAGTTACTCGATCCAACCGCTCCCTAGGGAGCAGTACTTC	CASSYSIQPLPREQYF
TRBJ2-4	TRBV14	TRBD1	NA	TGTGCCAGCAGCCAAGGACAGGGTGTTGGAAACATTCAGTACTTC	CASSQGQGVGNIQYF
TRBJ1-5	TRBV28	TRBD1	NA	TGTGCCAGCAGTTTCGACCAGGGGGCGCTGGGTCAGCCCCAGCATTTT	CASSFDQGALGQPQHF
TRBJ2-5	TRBV5-1	TRBD1	few	TGCGCCAGCAGCTTGGGGGGGACAGGGTCCCAAGAGACCCAGTACTTC	CASSLGGTGSQETQYF
TRBJ1-6	TRBV25-1	NA	NA	TGTGCCAGCGCTAACGCGGGGTCTAACTCACCCCTCCACTTT	CASANAGSNSPLHF
TRBJ2-3	TRBV19	NA	NA	TGTGCCAGTAGTATTAGGGTAGATTCTGGTACGCAGTATTTT	CASSIRVDSGTQYF
TRBJ2-7	TRBV6-5	NA	once	TGTGCCAGCAGTGGGGAGGCTTTGGGGGAGCAGTACTTC	CASSGEALGEQYF
TRBJ2-3	TRBV28	NA	NA	TGTGCCAGCAGATCCCAGGCGGGACTCACAGATACGCAGTATTTT	CASRSQAGLTDTQYF
TRBJ2-1	TRBV6-5	TRBD2	NA	TGTGCCAGCAGTTTGGCCGGGACTAGCGGGATTAGAGAGCAGTTCTTC	CASSLAGTSGIREQFF
TRBJ2-3	TRBV6-5	NA	NA	TGTGCCGGGCACACAGATACGCAGTATTTT	CAGHTDTQYF
TRBJ1-4	TRBV5-6	TRBD1	NA	TGTGCCAGCAGCTTCGGACAGGGGAGTGAAAAACTGTTTTTT	CASSFGQGSEKLFF
TRBJ1-1	TRBV7-2	NA	few	TGTGCCAGCAGCTTCTCGGGGAACACTGAAGCTTTCTTT	CASSFSGNTEAFF
TRBJ2-7	TRBV19	NA	NA	TGTGCCAGTAGTGCAGACCTACACGGGGAATACGAGCAGTACTTC	CASSADLHGEYEQYF